A single sample is the source of the 14 T cell receptor beta chains below, sequenced in a study of regulatory T cells in long-lasting Graves disease (dated by TCRdb to the early 2020s). Explained via the paper, the time point label denotes: newly diagnosed GD, antithyroid drugs for less than 3 months. For both TCR sequencing and RNA sequencing, RNA was extracted from PBMCs in TRIzol. The library came from multiplex PCR. The run used an Illumina HiSeq 4000. To build TCR beta libraries, CDR3 regions were amplified by Arm-PCR using iRepertoire HTBI primers. TCRdb applied fastp at Q25 and MiXCR to the public reads, then kept only in-frame beta chains. Under each unique CDR3 protein, matching rows form one entry showing the most common genes and DNA. Counted in this sample were roughly 420,000 distinct CDR3 sequences; about 17% of them appeared once. Around 11% of the sample lies in the top ten. Separately, the same data were catalogued under a study of T cells in Graves' hyperthyroidism and ophthalmopathy.

The source was peripheral blood mononuclear cells (PBMCs), collected at new diagnosis, from a patient treated with antithyroid drugs. All receptors derive from a woman aged 25 to 39 with Graves disease. Donor details come from another sample of the same person, matched by shared clones.

This clonotype was seen repeatedly, ten times or more. V usage is TRBV6-1 and J usage is TRBJ2-1, with D perhaps TRBD2 (6 bases). In germline, CDR1 is MNHNS, CDR2 SASEGT. V lost 7 bases and J 8 bases, leaving 18 bases between the germline ends. This CDR3 is built from 14 residues. The CDR3 region is CASTTNGGDDEQFF. Here the CDR3 DNA reads TGTGCCAGCACCACGAACGGAGGGGATGATGAGCAGTTCTTC.

V and J are TRBV7-6 and TRBJ2-7, with D possibly called TRBD1 or TRBD2 (5 bases each). Looked up from germline, CDR1 is SGHVS and CDR2 is FNYEAQ. V lost 1 base and J 2 bases, leaving 9 bases between the germline ends. The CDR3 loop spans 14 amino acids. In DNA, the CDR3 is TGTGCCAGCAGCTTAGGGGACGTAGCCTACGAGCAGTACTTC. This encodes CASSLGDVAYEQYF.

A few counts support this clonotype. This chain connects TRBV2 to TRBJ2-4; D not certain. This CDR3 spans 13 amino acids. V lost 3 bases and J 8 bases, leaving 11 bases between the germline ends. CDR1 is SNHLY, CDR2 FYNNEI, per germline. CDR3 sequence: CASSDRLTDIQYF. The CDR3 DNA reads as TGTGCCAGCAGTGACAGGCTCACGGACATTCAGTACTTC.

This clonotype was counted a few times. The rearrangement joins TRBV29-1 to TRBJ2-4; D not resolved. V lost 3 bases and J lost 2, with 5 bases in between. Germline CDR1 reads SQVTM; CDR2 reads ANQGSEA. The CDR3 runs 12 residues. The CDR3 region has the DNA TGCAGCGTTGAGGGAACCAAAAACATTCAGTACTTC. The encoded protein is CSVEGTKNIQYF.

J is TRBJ2-1 and V is TRBV6-2 or TRBV6-3; D remains unclear. The CDR3 loop spans 13 amino acids. Germline assignment: CDR1 MNHEY and CDR2 SVGEGT. Trimming took off 7 bases at V and 7 bases at J, with 14 bases between the two ends. CDR3 in DNA: TGTGCCAGCACCCTATCATTGGAAAATGAGCAGTTCTTC. It translates to CASTLSLENEQFF.

The genes are TRBV5-6 and TRBJ1-4, with D maybe TRBD1 (6 bases). CDR3 length: 15 amino acids. Germline CDR1 is SGHDT and CDR2 is YYEEEE. Trimming took 4 bases from V and 4 from J, leaving 14 bases between them. CDR3 region: CASSLPDRDNEKLFF. The CDR3, as DNA: TGTGCCAGCAGCCTCCCGGACAGAGATAATGAAAAACTGTTTTTT. Combining the CDR3 with reference TRBV5-6 and TRBJ1-4 gives the whole variable domain DAGVTQSPTHLIKTRGQQVTLRCSPKSGHDTVSWYQQALGQGPQFIFQYYEEEERQRGNFPDRFSGHQFPNYSSELNVNALLLGDSALYLCASSLPDRDNEKLFFGSGTQLSVL.

The sample holds many counts of this clonotype. The CDR3 DNA follows: TGTGCCAGCACCCCCGTCGGCCAGCTTTCCTACGAGCAGTACTTC. Encoded protein: CASTPVGQLSYEQYF. The chain links TRBV27 to TRBJ2-7; D remains unclear. The CDR3 length is 15 residues. CDR1 is MNHEY and CDR2 is SMNVEV in the germline V gene (reference sequence). The germline V and J ends were trimmed by 7 bases and 1 base, with 17 bases remaining between them.

This clonotype was seen only a few times. The gene calls are TRBV27 and TRBJ2-1; D remains ambiguous. The CDR3 covers 15 residues. The V gene lost 2 bases and the J gene lost 12 bases, with 20 bases spanning the gap. The germline V gene has CDR1 MNHEY and CDR2 SMNVEV (reference sequence). CDR3 in amino acids: CASSLTPVDPEGQFF. The CDR3, as DNA: TGTGCCAGCAGTTTAACCCCTGTCGACCCAGAAGGGCAGTTCTTC.

This clonotype was detected a few times. The chain has TRBV30 and TRBJ2-1; D unresolved. CDR1 is GTSNPN and CDR2 is SVGIG in the germline V gene (reference sequence). Between the trimmed V and J ends, which lost 0 bases and 10 bases, there was a span of 10 bases. CDR3 length: 12 amino acids. The CDR3 nucleotides read TGTGCCTGGAGTGTAAACTTCCGGGAGCAGTTCTTC. Protein: CAWSVNFREQFF. Full variable domain (rest looked up from reference TRBV30 and TRBJ2-1): SQTIHQWPATLVQPVGSPLSLECTVEGTSNPNLYWYRQAAGRGLQLLFYSVGIGQISSEVPQNLSASRPQDRQFILSSKKLLLSDSGFYLCAWSVNFREQFFGPGTRLTVL.

This chain links TRBV19 with TRBJ2-7; 7 bases are shared with TRBD2. The CDR3 totals 14 residues. Germline trimming cut 6 bases from V and 0 bases from J; bases unmatched to any gene: 5. CDR1 and CDR2 (germline): LNHDA, SQIVND (reference sequence). DNA for the CDR3: TGTGCCAGTAGGCCACGCGGGAGCTCCTACGAGCAGTACTTC. The encoded protein is CASRPRGSSYEQYF.

This clonotype was counted only a few times. DNA of the CDR3: TGTGCCAGTAGTCCAGGGGGGACCCAGATCTACAATGAGCAGTTCTTC. Translating it yields CASSPGGTQIYNEQFF. The chain carries TRBV19 and TRBJ2-1; possibly TRBD1 for D (7 bases). CDR3 length equals 16 residues. CDR1 LNHDA and CDR2 SQIVND come from the germline V gene (reference sequence). Trimming cost V 5 bases and J 3 bases, with 17 bases left between them.

This clonotype was observed a few times. The chain links TRBV5-5 to TRBJ2-3; 9 nucleotides align to TRBD2. The V segment lost 5 bases and the J segment 2 bases; nucleotides outside the gene matches: 9. This CDR3 has 16 residues. CDR1 SGHKS and CDR2 YYEKEE come from the germline V gene (reference sequence). The chain's CDR3 is CASSRSGRSDTDTQYF. CDR3 in DNA: TGTGCCAGCAGTAGAAGCGGGAGGAGTGACACAGATACGCAGTATTTT.

In its sample, this clonotype was seen a few times. The chain links TRBV14 to TRBJ2-2; D gene unclear. The CDR3 extends over 16 amino acids. Germline V lookup: CDR1 SGHDN, CDR2 FVKESK. V was shortened by 3 bases and J by 1 base, with 12 bases between the two germline ends. The CDR3 coding sequence is TGTGCCAGCAGCCACCCCTCGCCGCTGAACACCGGGGAGCTGTTTTTT. This sequence encodes CASSHPSPLNTGELFF.

V is TRBV19 and J is TRBJ2-7; D is undetermined. V was shortened by 6 bases and J by 5 bases, with 20 bases between the two germline ends. The CDR3 sequence is 15 residues long. The germline CDR1 and CDR2 sequences are LNHDA and SQIVND (reference sequence). This chain's CDR3 is CASRKQGEGYHEQYF. The CDR3 nucleotides are TGTGCCAGTAGGAAACAAGGCGAAGGGTACCACGAGCAGTACTTC.